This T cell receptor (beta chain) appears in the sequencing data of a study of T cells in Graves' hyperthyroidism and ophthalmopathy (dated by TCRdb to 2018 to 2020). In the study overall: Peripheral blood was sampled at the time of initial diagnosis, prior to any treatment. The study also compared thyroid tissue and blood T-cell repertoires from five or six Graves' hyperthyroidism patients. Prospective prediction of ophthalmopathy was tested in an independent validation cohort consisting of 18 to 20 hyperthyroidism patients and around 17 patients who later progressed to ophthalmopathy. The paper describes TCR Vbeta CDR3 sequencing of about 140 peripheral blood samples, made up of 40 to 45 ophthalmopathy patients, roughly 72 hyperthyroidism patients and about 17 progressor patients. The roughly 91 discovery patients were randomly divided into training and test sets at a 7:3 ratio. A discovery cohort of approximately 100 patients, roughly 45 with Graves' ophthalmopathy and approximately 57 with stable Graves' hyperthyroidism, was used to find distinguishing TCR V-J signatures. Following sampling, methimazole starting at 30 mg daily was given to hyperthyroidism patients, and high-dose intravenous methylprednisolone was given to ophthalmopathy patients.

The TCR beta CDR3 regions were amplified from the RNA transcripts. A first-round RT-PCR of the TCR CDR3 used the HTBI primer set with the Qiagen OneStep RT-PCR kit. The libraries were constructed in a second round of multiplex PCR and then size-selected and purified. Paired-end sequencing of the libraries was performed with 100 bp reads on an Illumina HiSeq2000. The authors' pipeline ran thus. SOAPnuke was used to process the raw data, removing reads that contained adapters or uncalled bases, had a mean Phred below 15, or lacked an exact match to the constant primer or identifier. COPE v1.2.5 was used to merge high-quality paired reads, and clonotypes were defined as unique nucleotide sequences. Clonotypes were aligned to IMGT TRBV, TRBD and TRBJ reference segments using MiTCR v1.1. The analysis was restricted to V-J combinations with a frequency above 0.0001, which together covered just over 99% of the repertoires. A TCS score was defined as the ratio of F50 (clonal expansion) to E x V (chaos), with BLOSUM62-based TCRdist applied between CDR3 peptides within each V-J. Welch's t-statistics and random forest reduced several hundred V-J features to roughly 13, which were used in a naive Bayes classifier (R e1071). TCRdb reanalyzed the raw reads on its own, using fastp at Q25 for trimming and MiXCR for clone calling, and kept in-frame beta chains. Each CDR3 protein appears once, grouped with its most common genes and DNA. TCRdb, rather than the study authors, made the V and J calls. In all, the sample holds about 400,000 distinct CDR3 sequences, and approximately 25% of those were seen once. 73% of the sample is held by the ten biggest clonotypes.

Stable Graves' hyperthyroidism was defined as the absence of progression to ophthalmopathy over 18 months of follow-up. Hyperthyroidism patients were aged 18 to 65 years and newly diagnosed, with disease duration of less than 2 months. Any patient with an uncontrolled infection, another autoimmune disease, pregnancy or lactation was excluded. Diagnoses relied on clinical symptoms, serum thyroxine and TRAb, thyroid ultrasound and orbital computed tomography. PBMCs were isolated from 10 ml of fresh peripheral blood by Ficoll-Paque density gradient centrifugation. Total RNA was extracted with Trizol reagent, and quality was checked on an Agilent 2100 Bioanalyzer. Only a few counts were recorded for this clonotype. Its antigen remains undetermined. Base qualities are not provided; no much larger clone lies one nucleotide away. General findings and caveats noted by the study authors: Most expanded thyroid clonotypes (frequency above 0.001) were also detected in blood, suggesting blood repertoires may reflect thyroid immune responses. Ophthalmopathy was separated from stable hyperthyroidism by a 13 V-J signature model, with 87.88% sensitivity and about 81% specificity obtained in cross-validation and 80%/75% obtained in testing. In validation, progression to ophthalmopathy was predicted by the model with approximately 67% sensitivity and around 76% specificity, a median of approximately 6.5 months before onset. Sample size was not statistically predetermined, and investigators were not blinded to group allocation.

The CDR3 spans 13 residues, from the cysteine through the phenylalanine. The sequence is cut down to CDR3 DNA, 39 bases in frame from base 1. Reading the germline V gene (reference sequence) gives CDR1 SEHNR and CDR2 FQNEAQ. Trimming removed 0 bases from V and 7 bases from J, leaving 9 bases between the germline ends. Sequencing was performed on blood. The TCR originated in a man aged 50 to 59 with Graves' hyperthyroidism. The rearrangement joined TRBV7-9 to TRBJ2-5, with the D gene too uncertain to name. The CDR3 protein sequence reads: CASSLALLGTQYF. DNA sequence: TGTGCCAGCAGCTTAGCACTCTTGGGGACCCAGTACTTC.